This TCR beta chain was identified in a study of blood T cell repertoires in COVID-19. The V end lost 6 bases, the J end lost 2 bases, and 11 bases lay between the germline ends. Germline-derived CDR1 and CDR2 are MNHEY and SVGAGI. The CDR3 runs to 15 residues. Generated by immunoSEQ multiplex PCR, the TCRdb table keeps only in-frame clones and is missing some. The data hold 490,000 or so clones, with roughly nine tenths observed a single time. This clone was picked up a small number of times. This clonotype originated in a woman in her sixties or seventies who had recovered from COVID-19. The material sequenced was PBMCs or T cells enriched from blood (not recorded which). This chain joins TRBV6-5 and TRBJ1-6; D ambiguous. The CDR3 reads CASSSTPTYNSPLHF. The CDR3 nucleotides are TGTGCCAGCAGCTCTACTCCCACCTATAATTCACCCCTCCACTTT.